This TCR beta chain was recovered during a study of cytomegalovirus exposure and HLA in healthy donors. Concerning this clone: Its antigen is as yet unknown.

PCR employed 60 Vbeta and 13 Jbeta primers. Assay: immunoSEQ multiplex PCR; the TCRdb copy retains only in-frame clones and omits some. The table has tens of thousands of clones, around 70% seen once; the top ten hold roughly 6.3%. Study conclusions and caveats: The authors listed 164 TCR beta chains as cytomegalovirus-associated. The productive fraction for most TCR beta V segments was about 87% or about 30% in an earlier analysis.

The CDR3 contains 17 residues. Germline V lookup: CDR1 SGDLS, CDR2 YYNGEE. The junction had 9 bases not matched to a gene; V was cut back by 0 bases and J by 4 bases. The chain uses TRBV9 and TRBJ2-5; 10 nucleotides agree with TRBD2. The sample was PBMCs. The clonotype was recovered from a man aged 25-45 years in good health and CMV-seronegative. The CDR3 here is CASSVGPSGRGGETQYF. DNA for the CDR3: TGTGCCAGCAGCGTAGGGCCTAGCGGGAGAGGTGGAGAGACCCAGTACTTC.